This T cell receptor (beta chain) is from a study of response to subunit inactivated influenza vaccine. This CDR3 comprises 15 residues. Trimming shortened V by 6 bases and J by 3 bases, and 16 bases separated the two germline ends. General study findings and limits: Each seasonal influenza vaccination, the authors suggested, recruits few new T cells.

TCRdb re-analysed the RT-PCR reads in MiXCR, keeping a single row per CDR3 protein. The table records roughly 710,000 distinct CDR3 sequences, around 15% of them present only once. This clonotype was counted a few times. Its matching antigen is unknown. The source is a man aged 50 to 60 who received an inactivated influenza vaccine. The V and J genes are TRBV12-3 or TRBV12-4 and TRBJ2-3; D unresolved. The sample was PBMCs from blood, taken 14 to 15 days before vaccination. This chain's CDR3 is CASSLRPPQTDTQYF. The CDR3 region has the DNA TGTGCCAGCAGCCTACGGCCCCCACAAACAGATACGCAGTATTTT.